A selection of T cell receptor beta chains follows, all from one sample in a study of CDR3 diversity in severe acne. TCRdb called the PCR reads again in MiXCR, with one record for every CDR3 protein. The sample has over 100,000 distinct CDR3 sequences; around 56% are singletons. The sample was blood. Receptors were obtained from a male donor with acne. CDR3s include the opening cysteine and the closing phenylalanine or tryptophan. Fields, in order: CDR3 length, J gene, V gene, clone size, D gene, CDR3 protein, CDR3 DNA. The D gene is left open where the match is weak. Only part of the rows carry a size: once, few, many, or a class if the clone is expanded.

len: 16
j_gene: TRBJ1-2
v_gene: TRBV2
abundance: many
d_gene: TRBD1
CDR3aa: CATLTQGQGAGEGYTF
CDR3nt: TGTGCCACCCTAACCCAAGGACAGGGGGCGGGTGAAGGCTACACCTTC

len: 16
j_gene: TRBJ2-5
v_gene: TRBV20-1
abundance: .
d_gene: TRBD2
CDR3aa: CSADGTSGSNQETQYF
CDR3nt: TGCAGTGCTGACGGGACTAGCGGGAGTAACCAAGAGACCCAGTACTTC

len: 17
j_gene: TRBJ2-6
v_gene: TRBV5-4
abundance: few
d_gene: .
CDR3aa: CASSGGDSHSGANVLTF
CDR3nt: TGTGCCAGCAGCGGGGGGGACAGCCACTCTGGGGCCAACGTCCTGACTTTC

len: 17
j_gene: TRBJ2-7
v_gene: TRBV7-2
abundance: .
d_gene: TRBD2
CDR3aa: CASSADSQNRDYYEQYF
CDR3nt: TGTGCCAGCAGCGCAGACAGTCAAAACCGGGACTACTACGAGCAGTACTTC

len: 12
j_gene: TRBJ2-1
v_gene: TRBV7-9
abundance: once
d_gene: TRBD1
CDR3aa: CASSLRDREQFF
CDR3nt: TGTGCCAGCAGCCTCCGGGACAGGGAGCAGTTCTTC

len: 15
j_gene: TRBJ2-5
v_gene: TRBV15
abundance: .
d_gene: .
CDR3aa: CATSKILAGQETQYF
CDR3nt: TGTGCCACCAGCAAAATACTAGCCGGGCAAGAGACCCAGTACTTC

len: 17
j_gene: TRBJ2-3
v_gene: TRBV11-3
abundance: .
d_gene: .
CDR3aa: CASSAPEGLSSTDTQYF
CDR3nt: TGTGCCAGCAGCGCCCCGGAGGGACTCTCTAGCACAGATACGCAGTATTTT

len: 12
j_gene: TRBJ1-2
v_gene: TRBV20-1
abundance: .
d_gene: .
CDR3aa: CSARTARYGYTF
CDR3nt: TGCAGTGCACGGACAGCCCGCTATGGCTACACCTTC

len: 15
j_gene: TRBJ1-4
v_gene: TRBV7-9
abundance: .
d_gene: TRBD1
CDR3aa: CASSPRQGGYEKLFF
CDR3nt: TGTGCCAGCAGCCCAAGACAGGGGGGTTATGAAAAACTGTTTTTT

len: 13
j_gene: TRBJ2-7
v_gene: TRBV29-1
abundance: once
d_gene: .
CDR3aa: CSVWAALSYEQYF
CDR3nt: TGCAGCGTTTGGGCGGCCCTCTCCTACGAGCAGTACTTC

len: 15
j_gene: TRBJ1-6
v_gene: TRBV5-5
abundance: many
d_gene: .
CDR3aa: CASSGGQAFNSPLHF
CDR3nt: TGTGCCAGCAGTGGCGGGCAGGCCTTTAATTCACCCCTCCACTTT

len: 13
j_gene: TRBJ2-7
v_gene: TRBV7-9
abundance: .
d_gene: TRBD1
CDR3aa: CASRRDSTYEQYF
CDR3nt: TGTGCCAGCCGCCGGGACAGTACCTACGAGCAGTACTTC

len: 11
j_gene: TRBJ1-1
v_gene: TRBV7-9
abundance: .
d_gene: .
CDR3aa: CAWVGMVEAFF
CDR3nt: TGTGCCTGGGTTGGGATGGTAGAAGCTTTCTTT

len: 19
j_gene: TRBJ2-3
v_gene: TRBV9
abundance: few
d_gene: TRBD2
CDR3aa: CASSVGLAGGWVTTDTQYF
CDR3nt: TGTGCCAGCAGCGTAGGACTAGCGGGGGGCTGGGTCACCACAGATACGCAGTATTTT

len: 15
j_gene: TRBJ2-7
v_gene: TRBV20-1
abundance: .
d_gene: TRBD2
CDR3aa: CSAQPWGRDVFEQYF
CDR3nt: TGCAGTGCTCAACCCTGGGGGAGGGACGTTTTCGAGCAGTACTTC

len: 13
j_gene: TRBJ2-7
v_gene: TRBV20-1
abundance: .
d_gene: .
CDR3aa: CSASEGRGNEQYF
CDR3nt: TGCAGTGCTAGTGAGGGCAGGGGCAACGAGCAGTACTTC

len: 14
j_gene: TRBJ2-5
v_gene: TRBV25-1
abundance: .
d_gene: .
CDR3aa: CASSKTVEQETQYF
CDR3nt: TGTGCCAGCAGCAAGACAGTCGAACAAGAGACCCAGTACTTC

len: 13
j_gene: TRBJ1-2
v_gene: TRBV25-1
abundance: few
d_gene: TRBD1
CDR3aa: CASSGGQSYGYTF
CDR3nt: TGTGCCAGCAGTGGGGGACAGAGCTATGGCTACACCTTC

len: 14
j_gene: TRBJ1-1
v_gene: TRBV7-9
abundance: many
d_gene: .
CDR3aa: CASSHNREDTEAFF
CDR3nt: TGTGCCAGCAGCCACAACAGGGAGGACACTGAAGCTTTCTTT

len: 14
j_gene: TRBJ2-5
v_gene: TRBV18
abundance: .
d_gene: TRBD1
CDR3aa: CASSPGQGKETQYF
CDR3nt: TGTGCCAGCTCACCGGGACAGGGTAAAGAGACCCAGTACTTC

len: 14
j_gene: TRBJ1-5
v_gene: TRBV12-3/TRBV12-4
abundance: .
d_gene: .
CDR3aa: CASGFGGRLQPQHF
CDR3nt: TGTGCTAGTGGTTTTGGGGGAAGGTTACAGCCCCAGCATTTT

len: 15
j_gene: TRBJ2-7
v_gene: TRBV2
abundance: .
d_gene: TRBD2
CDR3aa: CASSPTGTSLYEQYF
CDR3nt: TGTGCCAGCAGTCCCACCGGGACTAGCTTATACGAGCAGTACTTC

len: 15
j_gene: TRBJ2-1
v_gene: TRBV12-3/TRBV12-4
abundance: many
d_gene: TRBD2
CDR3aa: CASSSTSGRYNEQFF
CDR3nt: TGTGCCAGCAGTTCGACTAGCGGGAGGTACAATGAGCAGTTCTTC

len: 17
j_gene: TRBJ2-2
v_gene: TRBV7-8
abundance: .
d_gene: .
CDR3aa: CASSLLFVGEPTGELFF
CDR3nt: TGTGCCAGCAGCTTGCTGTTCGTTGGGGAGCCCACCGGGGAGCTGTTTTTT

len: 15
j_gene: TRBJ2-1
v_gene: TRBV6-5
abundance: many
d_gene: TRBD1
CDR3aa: CASSPHRGTWNEQFF
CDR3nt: TGTGCCAGCAGCCCACACAGGGGAACTTGGAATGAGCAGTTCTTC

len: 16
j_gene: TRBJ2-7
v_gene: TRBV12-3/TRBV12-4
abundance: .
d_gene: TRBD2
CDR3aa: CASSPRRSGISYEQYF
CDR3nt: TGTGCCAGCAGCCCCCGACGGAGCGGGATCTCCTACGAGCAGTACTTC

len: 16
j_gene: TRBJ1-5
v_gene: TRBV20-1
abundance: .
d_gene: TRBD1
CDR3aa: CSAGGHRGNSNQPQHF
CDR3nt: TGCAGTGCTGGGGGACACAGGGGGAATAGCAATCAGCCCCAGCATTTT

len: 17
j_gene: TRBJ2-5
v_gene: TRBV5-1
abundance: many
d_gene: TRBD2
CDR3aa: CASSQLRPGLEGETQYF
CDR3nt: TGCGCCAGCAGCCAACTACGCCCGGGACTAGAAGGAGAGACCCAGTACTTC

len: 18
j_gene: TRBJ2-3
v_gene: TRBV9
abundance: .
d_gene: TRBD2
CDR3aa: CASSVRRTSGTSADTQYF
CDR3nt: TGTGCCAGCAGCGTACGCCGGACTAGCGGGACTAGCGCAGATACGCAGTATTTT